These T cell receptor beta chains were read from a single sample in a study of hypomethylating agent response in myelodysplastic syndrome. Profiling relied on immunoSEQ multiplex PCR, and the TCRdb table lists in-frame clones only, not all of them. The sample consists of approximately 4,500 clones, 84% of them appearing once. This material consisted of bone marrow, taken before or after starting hypomethylating agent treatment for myelodysplastic syndrome (not recorded which). Source of these receptors: a human donor with myelodysplastic syndrome. Both conserved end residues are part of each CDR3. A D gene is named only where the DNA matches it firmly. Not every row has a clone size; where given, it reads once, few, many or a size class.

clone_size: once
cdr3_length: 14
j_call: TRBJ2-1
v_call: TRBV5-1
d_call: -
cdr3_aa: CASSGGASYNEQFF
cdr3_nt: TGCGCCAGCAGCGGGGGGGCGTCCTACAATGAGCAGTTCTTC

clone_size: -
cdr3_length: 13
j_call: TRBJ1-4
v_call: TRBV5-1
d_call: -
cdr3_aa: CASSRVRGEKLFF
cdr3_nt: TGCGCCAGCAGCCGCGTCCGGGGGGAAAAACTGTTTTTT

clone_size: -
cdr3_length: 14
j_call: TRBJ1-1
v_call: TRBV4-3
d_call: -
cdr3_aa: CASSQFGVNTEAFF
cdr3_nt: TGCGCCAGCAGCCAATTCGGCGTCAACACTGAAGCTTTCTTT

clone_size: -
cdr3_length: 15
j_call: TRBJ1-5
v_call: TRBV6-6
d_call: TRBD1
cdr3_aa: CASTPMTGGNQPQHF
cdr3_nt: TGTGCCAGCACCCCGATGACAGGGGGCAATCAGCCCCAGCATTTT

clone_size: -
cdr3_length: 15
j_call: TRBJ1-6
v_call: TRBV19
d_call: TRBD1
cdr3_aa: CASRGTARRNSPLHF
cdr3_nt: TGTGCCAGTAGAGGGACAGCGAGAAGGAATTCACCCCTCCACTTT

clone_size: -
cdr3_length: 14
j_call: TRBJ2-7
v_call: TRBV5-1
d_call: -
cdr3_aa: CASSLNTLAHEQYF
cdr3_nt: TGCGCCAGCAGCCTAAACACTTTGGCCCACGAGCAGTACTTC

clone_size: -
cdr3_length: 14
j_call: TRBJ1-3
v_call: TRBV5-4
d_call: TRBD1
cdr3_aa: CASSLQGAGHTIYF
cdr3_nt: TGTGCCAGCAGCTTACAGGGGGCCGGGCACACCATATATTTT

clone_size: -
cdr3_length: 18
j_call: TRBJ2-6
v_call: TRBV5-1
d_call: -
cdr3_aa: CASSLGALANSGANVLTF
cdr3_nt: TGCGCCAGCAGCTTGGGGGCCCTAGCCAACTCTGGGGCCAACGTCCTGACTTTC

clone_size: -
cdr3_length: 16
j_call: TRBJ2-5
v_call: TRBV5-1
d_call: TRBD1
cdr3_aa: CASSLARDRGRETQYF
cdr3_nt: TGCGCCAGCAGCTTGGCCCGGGACAGGGGTCGAGAGACCCAGTACTTC

clone_size: -
cdr3_length: 14
j_call: TRBJ1-1
v_call: TRBV14
d_call: -
cdr3_aa: CASSQDTVNTEAFF
cdr3_nt: TGTGCCAGCAGCCAAGATACGGTGAACACTGAAGCTTTCTTT

clone_size: -
cdr3_length: 15
j_call: TRBJ2-5
v_call: TRBV25-1
d_call: TRBD2
cdr3_aa: CASSEWGSGGETQYF
cdr3_nt: TGTGCCAGCAGTGAATGGGGTAGCGGGGGAGAGACCCAGTACTTC

clone_size: -
cdr3_length: 16
j_call: TRBJ2-3
v_call: TRBV5-4
d_call: -
cdr3_aa: CASSLGPEASTDTQYF
cdr3_nt: TGTGCCAGCAGCTTGGGCCCAGAGGCTAGCACAGATACGCAGTATTTT

clone_size: -
cdr3_length: 12
j_call: TRBJ2-1
v_call: TRBV29-1
d_call: -
cdr3_aa: CSVEATGNEQFF
cdr3_nt: TGCAGCGTTGAAGCTACGGGGAATGAGCAGTTCTTC

clone_size: -
cdr3_length: 13
j_call: TRBJ1-2
v_call: TRBV9
d_call: -
cdr3_aa: CASSVGIFYGYTF
cdr3_nt: TGTGCCAGCAGCGTAGGGATCTTCTATGGCTACACCTTC

clone_size: -
cdr3_length: 12
j_call: TRBJ1-3
v_call: TRBV30
d_call: -
cdr3_aa: CAWSRQGNTIYF
cdr3_nt: TGTGCCTGGAGTAGGCAGGGAAACACCATATATTTT

clone_size: -
cdr3_length: 17
j_call: TRBJ2-1
v_call: TRBV5-5
d_call: -
cdr3_aa: CASSLDRFRDSYNEQFF
cdr3_nt: TGTGCCAGCAGCTTGGATCGTTTCCGGGACTCCTACAATGAGCAGTTCTTC

clone_size: -
cdr3_length: 11
j_call: TRBJ2-5
v_call: TRBV29-1
d_call: -
cdr3_aa: CSAFNGGTQYF
cdr3_nt: TGCAGCGCCTTTAATGGGGGGACCCAGTACTTC